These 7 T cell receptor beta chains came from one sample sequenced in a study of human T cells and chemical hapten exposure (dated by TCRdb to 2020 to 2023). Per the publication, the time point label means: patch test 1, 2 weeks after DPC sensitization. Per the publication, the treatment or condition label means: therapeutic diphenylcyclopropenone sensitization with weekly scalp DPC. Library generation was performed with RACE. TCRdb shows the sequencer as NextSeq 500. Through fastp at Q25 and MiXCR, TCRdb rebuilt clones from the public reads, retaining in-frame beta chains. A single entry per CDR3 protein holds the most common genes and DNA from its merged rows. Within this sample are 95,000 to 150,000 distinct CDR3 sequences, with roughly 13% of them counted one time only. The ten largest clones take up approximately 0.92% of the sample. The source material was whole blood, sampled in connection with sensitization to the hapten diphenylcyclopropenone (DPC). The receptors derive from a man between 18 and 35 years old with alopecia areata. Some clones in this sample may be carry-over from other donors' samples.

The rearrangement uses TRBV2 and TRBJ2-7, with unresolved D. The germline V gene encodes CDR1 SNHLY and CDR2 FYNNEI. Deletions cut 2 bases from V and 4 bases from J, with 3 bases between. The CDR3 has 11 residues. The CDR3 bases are TGTGCCAGCAGTGAAACTTACGAGCAGTACTTC. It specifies CASSETYEQYF.

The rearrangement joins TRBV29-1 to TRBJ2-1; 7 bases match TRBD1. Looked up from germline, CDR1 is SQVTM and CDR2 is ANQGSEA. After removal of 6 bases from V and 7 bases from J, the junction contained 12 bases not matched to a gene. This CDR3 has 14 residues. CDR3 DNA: TGCAGCGTCCATCGTAGAGGGACAGTGAATGAGCAGTTCTTC. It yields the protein CSVHRRGTVNEQFF.

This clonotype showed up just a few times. For the CDR3, the DNA is TGCAGCGTTGAGCACATGAACACTGAAGCTTTCTTT. Translation gives CSVEHMNTEAFF. This sequence joins TRBV29-1 and TRBJ1-1; D remains ambiguous. This CDR3 comprises 12 residues. Germline lookup yields CDR1 SQVTM and CDR2 ANQGSEA. Trimming shortened V by 3 bases and J by 0 bases, and 5 bases separated the two germline ends.

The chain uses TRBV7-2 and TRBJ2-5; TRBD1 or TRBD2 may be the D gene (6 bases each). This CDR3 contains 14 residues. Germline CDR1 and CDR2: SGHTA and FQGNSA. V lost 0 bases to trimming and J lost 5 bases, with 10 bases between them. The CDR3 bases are TGTGCCAGCAGCTTAGCCGGGGGCGGGGAGACCCAGTACTTC. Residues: CASSLAGGGETQYF.

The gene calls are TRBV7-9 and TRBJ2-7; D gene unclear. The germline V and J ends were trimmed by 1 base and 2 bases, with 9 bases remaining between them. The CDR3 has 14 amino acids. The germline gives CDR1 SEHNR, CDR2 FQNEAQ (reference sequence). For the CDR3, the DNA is TGTGCCAGCAGCTTAGGTCCACCCACCTACGAGCAGTACGTC. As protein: CASSLGPPTYEQYV.

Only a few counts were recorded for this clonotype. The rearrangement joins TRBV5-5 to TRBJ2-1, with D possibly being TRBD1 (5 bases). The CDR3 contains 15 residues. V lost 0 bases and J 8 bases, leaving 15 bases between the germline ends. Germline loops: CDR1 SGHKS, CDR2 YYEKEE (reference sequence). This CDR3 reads CASSLGQGYLDEQFF. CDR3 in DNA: TGTGCCAGCAGCTTGGGGCAGGGATATCTCGATGAGCAGTTCTTC. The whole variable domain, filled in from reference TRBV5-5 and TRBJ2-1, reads DAGVTQSPTHLIKTRGQQVTLRCSPISGHKSVSWYQQVLGQGPQFIFQYYEKEERGRGNFPDRFSARQFPNYSSELNVNALLLGDSALYLCASSLGQGYLDEQFFGPGTRLTVL.

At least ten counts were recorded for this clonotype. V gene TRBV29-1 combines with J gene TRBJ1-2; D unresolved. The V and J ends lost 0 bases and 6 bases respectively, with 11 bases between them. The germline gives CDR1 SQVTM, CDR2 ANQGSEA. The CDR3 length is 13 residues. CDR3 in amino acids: CSVEELGRHGYTF. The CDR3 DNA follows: TGCAGCGTTGAAGAATTGGGGAGGCATGGCTACACCTTC.